The sequence of this T cell receptor beta chain was determined in a study of T cell changes during pregnancy in multiple sclerosis. Repertoires were generated with immunoSEQ multiplex PCR, while TCRdb's copy carries only in-frame clones and drops some. The sample lists approximately 80,000 clones; 80% to 95% were seen once. This CDR3 region has 15 residues. V lost 0 bases, J lost 4 bases, and 11 bases lay in between. Germline lookup yields CDR1 SGHNT and CDR2 YYREEE (reference sequence). This clonotype was sampled from a female donor in good health, enrolled as a control in a pregnancy study. The material was peripheral blood, obtained in the second trimester of pregnancy. V is TRBV5-4 and J is TRBJ2-1; D possibly corresponds to TRBD2 (6 bases). CDR3 sequence: CASSLVAGSYNEQFF. The CDR3 region has the DNA TGTGCCAGCAGCTTGGTGGCGGGGTCGTACAATGAGCAGTTCTTC.